This T cell receptor beta chain derives from a study of T cells after posttransplantation cyclophosphamide. The CDR3 loop spans 12 amino acids. CDR1 and CDR2 from the germline V gene are MRHNA and SNTAGT. The V and J ends lost 2 bases and 9 bases respectively, with 10 bases between them. The data were produced by immunoSEQ multiplex PCR, yet TCRdb's version contains in-frame clones alone and is incomplete. The sample yields about 6,500 clones, roughly 81% seen once. Busulfan-fludarabine conditioning, marrow transplant, and cyclophosphamide on days +3 and +4 were administered. Notes on this clone: The antigen is not known.

Whole-study results and caveats: Skin or GI-infiltrating T cells shared few TRB sequences with blood. Recipient CMV seropositivity and CMV reactivation strongly tracked TRB clonality. Donor CD8+ memory clones often dominated recipient blood repertoires at later times.

V usage is TRBV6-4 and J usage is TRBJ1-2, with D maybe TRBD1 (5 bases). Sequenced here: PBMCs, sampled almost 1,500 days after allogeneic stem cell transplant with posttransplant cyclophosphamide. This TCR was recovered from a male patient aged 30 to 40 who received an allogeneic stem cell transplant from a related donor, was CMV-positive, and had acute GVHD only. Some T cells may have originated in the graft donor. CDR3 amino acids: CASSDGGVSYTF. In DNA form, the CDR3 reads TGTGCCAGCAGTGACGGAGGGGTCAGCTACACCTTC.